Below, 2 T cell receptor beta chains from the same sample are listed, as sequenced in a study of human T cells and chemical hapten exposure listed by TCRdb under 2021. Libraries were constructed by RACE. TCRdb shows the sequencer as NextSeq 500. The raw public data were reprocessed by TCRdb itself: fastp quality trimming at Q25, MiXCR clonotype calling, in-frame beta chains only. Rows are combined by CDR3 protein, so each entry shows the most common genes and DNA. In all, the sample holds 110,000 or so distinct CDR3 sequences, and 9.2% of those were seen once. The ten largest make up approximately 3% of the sample. This specimen's time point label, interpreted: patch test 2, 6 weeks after DPC sensitization. Sample treatment or condition, as interpreted from the label and publication: therapeutic diphenylcyclopropenone sensitization with weekly scalp DPC. Sequencing used whole blood, obtained in connection with sensitization to the hapten diphenylcyclopropenone (DPC). The receptors shown here come from a woman aged 40 to 55 with alopecia areata. Some clones in this sample may be carry-over from other donors' samples.

This clonotype was observed many times. The DNA of the CDR3 is TGTGCCAGTGCGGCGGCTTTGAACACTGAAGCTTTCTTT. The encoded protein is CASAAALNTEAFF. The genes are TRBV27 and TRBJ1-1; no clear D gene. V lost 9 bases and J 0 bases, leaving 11 bases between the germline ends. CDR3 size: 13 residues. In germline, CDR1 is MNHEY, CDR2 SMNVEV (reference sequence).

In its sample, this clonotype was seen a few times. The chain carries TRBV4-2 and TRBJ2-1, with 11 positions matching TRBD2. Trimming took 0 bases from V and 6 from J; bases not matched to a gene: 7. Germline-derived CDR1 and CDR2 are LGHNA and YNFKEQ. CDR3 size: 17 residues. Here the CDR3 reads CASSQDGSGGASNEQFF. The CDR3, as DNA: TGTGCCAGCAGCCAAGACGGTAGCGGGGGGGCCTCCAATGAGCAGTTCTTC.